The sequence of this TCR beta chain was determined in a study of OX40 agonist ivuxolimab in advanced cancers. As regards this clone: Antigen specificity is unknown.

Study-level points and caveats: Compared with CD4+, CD8+ T cells on average had more expanded clones.

Germline-derived CDR1 and CDR2 are SGHRS and YFSETQ. V lost 2 bases and J 5 bases, leaving 14 bases between the germline ends. The CDR3 consists of 15 residues. The table came from immunoSEQ multiplex PCR; TCRdb's copy has only in-frame clones and leaves some out. The sample shows around 94,000 clones, around 86% of them seen only once. The sequence was obtained from an adult with an advanced solid tumor such as melanoma, head and neck, liver or kidney cancer. The rearrangement links TRBV5-1 to TRBJ2-1; the D gene is possibly TRBD2 (6 bases). Material: CD4+ or CD8+ T cells sorted from blood, obtained in a trial of the OX40 agonist ivuxolimab. The CDR3 sequence: CASSFSLGGDNEQFF. CDR3 bases: TGCGCCAGCAGCTTTAGTTTAGGAGGGGACAATGAGCAGTTCTTC.